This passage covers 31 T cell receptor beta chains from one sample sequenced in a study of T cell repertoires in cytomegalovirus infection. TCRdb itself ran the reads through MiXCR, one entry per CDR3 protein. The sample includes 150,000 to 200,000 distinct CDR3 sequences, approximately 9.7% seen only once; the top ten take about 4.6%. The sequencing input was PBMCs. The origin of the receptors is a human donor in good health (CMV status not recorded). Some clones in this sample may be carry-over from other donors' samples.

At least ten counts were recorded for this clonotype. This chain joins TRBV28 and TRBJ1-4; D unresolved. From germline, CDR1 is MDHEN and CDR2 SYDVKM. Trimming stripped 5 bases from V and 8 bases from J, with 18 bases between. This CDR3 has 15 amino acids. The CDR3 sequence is CASSLRRVVGEKLFF. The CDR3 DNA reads TGTGCCAGCAGTCTACGTCGAGTGGTTGGGGAAAAACTGTTTTTT.

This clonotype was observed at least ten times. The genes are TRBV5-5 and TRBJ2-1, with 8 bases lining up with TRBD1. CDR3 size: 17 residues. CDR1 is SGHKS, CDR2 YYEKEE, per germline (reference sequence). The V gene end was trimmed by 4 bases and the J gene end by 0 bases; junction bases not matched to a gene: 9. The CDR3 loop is CASSIAGGMSSYNEQFF. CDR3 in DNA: TGTGCCAGCAGCATAGCAGGGGGCATGAGCTCCTACAATGAGCAGTTCTTC.

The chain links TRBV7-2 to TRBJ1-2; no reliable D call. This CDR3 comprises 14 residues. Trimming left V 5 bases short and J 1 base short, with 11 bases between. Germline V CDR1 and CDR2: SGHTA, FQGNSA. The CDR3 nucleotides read TGTGCCAGCAGCAAAAGCAGAGATAACTATGGCTACACCTTC. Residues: CASSKSRDNYGYTF. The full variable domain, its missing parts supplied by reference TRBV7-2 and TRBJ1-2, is GAGVSQSPSNKVTEKGKDVELRCDPISGHTALYWYRQSLGQGLEFLIYFQGNSAPDKSGLPSDRFSAERTGGSVSTLTIQRTQQEDSAVYLCASSKSRDNYGYTFGSGTRLTVV.

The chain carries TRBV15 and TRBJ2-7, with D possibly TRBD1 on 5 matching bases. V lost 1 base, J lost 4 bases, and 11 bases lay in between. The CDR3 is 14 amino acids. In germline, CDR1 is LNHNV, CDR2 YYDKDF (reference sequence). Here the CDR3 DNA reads TGTGCCACCAGCAGAGCCCGGACAATTTACGAGCAGTACTTC. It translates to CATSRARTIYEQYF.

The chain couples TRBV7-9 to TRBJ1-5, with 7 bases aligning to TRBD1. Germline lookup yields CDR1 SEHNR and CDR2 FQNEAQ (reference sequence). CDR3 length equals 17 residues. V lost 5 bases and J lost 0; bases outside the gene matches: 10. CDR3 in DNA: TGTGCCAGCAGCCGCATACAGGGGACGGATAGCAATCAGCCCCAGCATTTT. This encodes CASSRIQGTDSNQPQHF.

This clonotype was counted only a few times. CDR3 residues: CASKEGFNQPQHF. For the CDR3, the DNA is TGTGCCAGCAAGGAGGGCTTCAATCAGCCCCAGCATTTT. This chain links TRBV6-6 with TRBJ1-5; D is ambiguous. This CDR3 has 13 residues. V was clipped by 7 bases and J by 3 bases, with 10 bases between them. Germline lookup yields CDR1 MNHNY and CDR2 SVGAGI (reference sequence).

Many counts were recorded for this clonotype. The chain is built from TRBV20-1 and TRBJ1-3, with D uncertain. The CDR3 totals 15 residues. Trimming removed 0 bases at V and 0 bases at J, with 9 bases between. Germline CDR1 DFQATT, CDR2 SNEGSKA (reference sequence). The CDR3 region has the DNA TGCAGTGCTAGAGATTCCGTAAACTCTGGAAACACCATATATTTT. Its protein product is CSARDSVNSGNTIYF.

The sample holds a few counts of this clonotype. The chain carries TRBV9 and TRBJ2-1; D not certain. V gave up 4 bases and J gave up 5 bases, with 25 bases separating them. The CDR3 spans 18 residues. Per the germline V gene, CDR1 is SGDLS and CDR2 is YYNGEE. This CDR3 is CASSRPHGGLGRHNEQFF. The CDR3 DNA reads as TGTGCCAGCAGCCGTCCCCACGGCGGTCTAGGCCGCCACAATGAGCAGTTCTTC. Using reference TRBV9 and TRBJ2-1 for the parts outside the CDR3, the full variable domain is DSGVTQTPKHLITATGQRVTLRCSPRSGDLSVYWYQQSLDQGLQFLIQYYNGEERAKGNILERFSAQQFPDLHSELNLSSLELGDSALYFCASSRPHGGLGRHNEQFFGPGTRLTVL.

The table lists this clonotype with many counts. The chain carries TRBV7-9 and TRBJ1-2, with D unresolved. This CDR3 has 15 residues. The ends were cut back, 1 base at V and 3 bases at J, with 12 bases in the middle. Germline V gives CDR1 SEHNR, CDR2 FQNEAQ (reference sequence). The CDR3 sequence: CASSLGHSTDYGYTF. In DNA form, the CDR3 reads TGTGCCAGCAGCTTAGGGCACAGCACAGACTATGGCTACACCTTC.

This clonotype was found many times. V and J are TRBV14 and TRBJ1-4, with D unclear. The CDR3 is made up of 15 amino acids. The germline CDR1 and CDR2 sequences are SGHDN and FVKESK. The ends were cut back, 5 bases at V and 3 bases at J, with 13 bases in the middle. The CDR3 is CASSSQRVANEKLFF. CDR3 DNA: TGTGCCAGCAGCTCCCAAAGGGTGGCTAATGAAAAACTGTTTTTT.

The CDR3 protein is CSARDRRGYYGYTF. The CDR3, as DNA: TGCAGTGCTAGAGATCGAAGGGGGTACTATGGCTACACCTTC. The J gene is TRBJ1-2, the V gene TRBV20-1; maybe TRBD1 (6 bases). Per germline, CDR1 DFQATT and CDR2 SNEGSKA (reference sequence). The CDR3 spans 14 residues. Trimming cost V 0 bases and J 3 bases, with 11 bases left between them.

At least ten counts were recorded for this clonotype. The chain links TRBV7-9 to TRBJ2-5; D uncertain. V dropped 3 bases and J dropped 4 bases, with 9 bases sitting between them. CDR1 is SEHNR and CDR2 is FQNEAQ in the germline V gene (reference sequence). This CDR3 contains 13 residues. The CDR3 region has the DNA TGTGCCAGCAGCTTCGGCAGTCTAGAGACCCAGTACTTC. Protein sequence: CASSFGSLETQYF.

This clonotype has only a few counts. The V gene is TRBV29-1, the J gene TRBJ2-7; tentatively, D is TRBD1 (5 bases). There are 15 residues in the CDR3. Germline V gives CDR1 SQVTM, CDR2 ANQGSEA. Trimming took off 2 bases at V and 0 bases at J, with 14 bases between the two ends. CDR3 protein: CSVESLGQSSYEQYF. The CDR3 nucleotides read TGCAGCGTTGAATCGTTGGGGCAGAGCTCCTACGAGCAGTACTTC.

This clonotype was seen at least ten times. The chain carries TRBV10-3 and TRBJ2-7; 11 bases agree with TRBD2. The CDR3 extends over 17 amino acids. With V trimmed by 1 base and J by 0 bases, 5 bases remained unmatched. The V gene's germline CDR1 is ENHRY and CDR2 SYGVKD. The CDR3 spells CAISEFTSGSYSYEQYF. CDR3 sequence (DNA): TGTGCCATCAGTGAGTTCACTAGCGGGAGTTACTCCTACGAGCAGTACTTC.

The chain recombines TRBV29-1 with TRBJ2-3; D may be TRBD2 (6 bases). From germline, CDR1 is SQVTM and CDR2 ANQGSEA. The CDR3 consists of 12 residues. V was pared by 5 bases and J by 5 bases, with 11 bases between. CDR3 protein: CSVPAGRDTQYF. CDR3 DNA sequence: TGCAGCGTTCCAGCGGGTAGAGATACGCAGTATTTT.

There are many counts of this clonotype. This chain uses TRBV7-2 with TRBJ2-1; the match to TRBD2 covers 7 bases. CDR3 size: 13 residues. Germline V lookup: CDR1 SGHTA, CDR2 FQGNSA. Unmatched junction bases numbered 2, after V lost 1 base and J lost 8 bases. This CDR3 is CASSLVAGDEQFF. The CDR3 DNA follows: TGTGCCAGCAGCTTAGTTGCGGGAGATGAGCAGTTCTTC.

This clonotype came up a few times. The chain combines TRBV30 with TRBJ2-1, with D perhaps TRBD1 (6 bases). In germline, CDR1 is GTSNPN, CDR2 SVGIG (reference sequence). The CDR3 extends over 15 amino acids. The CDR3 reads CAYSRGDTSYNEQFF. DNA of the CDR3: TGTGCTTACTCCCGAGGGGACACCTCCTACAATGAGCAGTTCTTC. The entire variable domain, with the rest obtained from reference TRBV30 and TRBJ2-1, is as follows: SQTIHQWPATLVQPVGSPLSLECTVEGTSNPNLYWYRQAAGRGLQLLFYSVGIGQISSEVPQNLSASRPQDRQFILSSKKLLLSDSGFYLCAYSRGDTSYNEQFFGPGTRLTVL.

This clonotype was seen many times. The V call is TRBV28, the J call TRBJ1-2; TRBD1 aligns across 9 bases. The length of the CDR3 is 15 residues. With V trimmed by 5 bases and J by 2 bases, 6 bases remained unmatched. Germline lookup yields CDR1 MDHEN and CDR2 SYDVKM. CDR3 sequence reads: CASSLGTGFNYGYTF. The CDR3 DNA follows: TGTGCCAGCAGTCTCGGGACAGGGTTCAACTATGGCTACACCTTC.

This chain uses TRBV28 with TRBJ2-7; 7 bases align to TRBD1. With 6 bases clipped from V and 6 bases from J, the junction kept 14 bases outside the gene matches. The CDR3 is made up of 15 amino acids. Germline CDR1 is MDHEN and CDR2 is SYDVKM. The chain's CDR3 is CASRLEGAAVGEQYF. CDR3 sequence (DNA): TGTGCCAGCAGGCTTGAGGGGGCAGCTGTTGGCGAGCAGTACTTC.

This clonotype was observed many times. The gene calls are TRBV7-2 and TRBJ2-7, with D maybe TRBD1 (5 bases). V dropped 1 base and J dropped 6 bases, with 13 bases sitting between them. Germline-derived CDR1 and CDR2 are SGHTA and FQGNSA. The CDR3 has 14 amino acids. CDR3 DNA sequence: TGTGCCAGCAGCTTAGAGGTGCAGGGCTTCGAGCAGTACTTC. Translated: CASSLEVQGFEQYF. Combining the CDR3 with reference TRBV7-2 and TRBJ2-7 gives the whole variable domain GAGVSQSPSNKVTEKGKDVELRCDPISGHTALYWYRQSLGQGLEFLIYFQGNSAPDKSGLPSDRFSAERTGGSVSTLTIQRTQQEDSAVYLCASSLEVQGFEQYFGPGTRLTVT.

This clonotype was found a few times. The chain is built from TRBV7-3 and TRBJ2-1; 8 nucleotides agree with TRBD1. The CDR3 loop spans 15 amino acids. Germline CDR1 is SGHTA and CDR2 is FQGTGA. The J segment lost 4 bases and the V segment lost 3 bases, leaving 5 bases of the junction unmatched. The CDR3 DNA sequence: TGTGCCAGCAGCTTCGACAGGGGAAGGTACAATGAGCAGTTCTTC. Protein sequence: CASSFDRGRYNEQFF.

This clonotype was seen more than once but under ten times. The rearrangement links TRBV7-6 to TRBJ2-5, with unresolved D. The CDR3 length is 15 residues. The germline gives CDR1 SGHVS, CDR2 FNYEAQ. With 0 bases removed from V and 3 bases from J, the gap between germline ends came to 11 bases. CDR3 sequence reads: CASSLAGSREETQYF. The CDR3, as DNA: TGTGCCAGCAGCTTAGCAGGTTCTAGGGAAGAGACCCAGTACTTC.

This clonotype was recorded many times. The CDR3 sequence: CASSLAGGRGMIPYEQYF. The CDR3 DNA reads TGTGCCAGCAGCTTAGCCGGTGGAAGGGGGATGATTCCCTACGAGCAGTACTTC. The V call is TRBV7-6, the J call TRBJ2-7, with a tentative D call TRBD1 (6 bases). This CDR3 contains 18 residues. V shed 0 bases and J shed 2 bases, with 20 bases lying between them. Germline lookup yields CDR1 SGHVS and CDR2 FNYEAQ.

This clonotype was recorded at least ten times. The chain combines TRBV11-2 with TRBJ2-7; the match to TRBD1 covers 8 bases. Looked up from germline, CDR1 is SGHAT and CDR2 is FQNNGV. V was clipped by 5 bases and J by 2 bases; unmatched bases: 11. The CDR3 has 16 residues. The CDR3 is CASSLGWTGSPYEQYF. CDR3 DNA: TGTGCCAGCAGCCTCGGTTGGACAGGGAGCCCCTACGAGCAGTACTTC.

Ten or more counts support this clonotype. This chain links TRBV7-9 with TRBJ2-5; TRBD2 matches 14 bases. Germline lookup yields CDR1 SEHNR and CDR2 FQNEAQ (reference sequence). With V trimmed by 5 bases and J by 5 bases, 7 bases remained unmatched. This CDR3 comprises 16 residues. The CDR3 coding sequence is TGTGCCAGCAGCCCAGGGACTAGCGGGAGCACGGAGACCCAGTACTTC. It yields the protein CASSPGTSGSTETQYF. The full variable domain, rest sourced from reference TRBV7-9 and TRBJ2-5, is DTGVSQNPRHKITKRGQNVTFRCDPISEHNRLYWYRQTLGQGPEFLTYFQNEAQLEKSRLLSDRFSAERPKGSFSTLEIQRTEQGDSAMYLCASSPGTSGSTETQYFGPGTRLLVL.

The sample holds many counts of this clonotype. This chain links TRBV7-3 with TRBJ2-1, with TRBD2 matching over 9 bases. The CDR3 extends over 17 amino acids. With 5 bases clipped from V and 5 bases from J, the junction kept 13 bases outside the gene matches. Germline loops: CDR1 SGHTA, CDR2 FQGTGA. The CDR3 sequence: CASSLSRSSGGHNEQFF. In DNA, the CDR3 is TGTGCCAGCAGCCTAAGTCGGAGCAGCGGGGGGCACAATGAGCAGTTCTTC. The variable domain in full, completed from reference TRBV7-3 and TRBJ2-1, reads GAGVSQTPSNKVTEKGKYVELRCDPISGHTALYWYRQSLGQGPEFLIYFQGTGAADDSGLPNDRFFAVRPEGSVSTLKIQRTERGDSAVYLCASSLSRSSGGHNEQFFGPGTRLTVL.

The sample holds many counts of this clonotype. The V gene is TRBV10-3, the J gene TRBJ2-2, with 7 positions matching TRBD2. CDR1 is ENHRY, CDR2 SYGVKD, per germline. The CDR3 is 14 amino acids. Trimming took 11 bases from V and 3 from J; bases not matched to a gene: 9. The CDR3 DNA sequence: TGTGCCGCCATGGGAGGGGTCTACACCGGGGAGCTGTTTTTT. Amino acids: CAAMGGVYTGELFF.

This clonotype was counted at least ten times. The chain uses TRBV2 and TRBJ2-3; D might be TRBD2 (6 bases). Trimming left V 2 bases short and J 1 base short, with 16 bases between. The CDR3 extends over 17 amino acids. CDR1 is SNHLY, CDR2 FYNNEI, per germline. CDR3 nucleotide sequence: TGTGCCAGCAGTGAATGGCCTAGCGATTCCGGCACAGATACGCAGTATTTT. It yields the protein CASSEWPSDSGTDTQYF. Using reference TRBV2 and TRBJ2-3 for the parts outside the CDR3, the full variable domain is EPEVTQTPSHQVTQMGQEVILRCVPISNHLYFYWYRQILGQKVEFLVSFYNNEISEKSEIFDDQFSVERPDGSNFTLKIRSTKLEDSAMYFCASSEWPSDSGTDTQYFGPGTRLTVL.

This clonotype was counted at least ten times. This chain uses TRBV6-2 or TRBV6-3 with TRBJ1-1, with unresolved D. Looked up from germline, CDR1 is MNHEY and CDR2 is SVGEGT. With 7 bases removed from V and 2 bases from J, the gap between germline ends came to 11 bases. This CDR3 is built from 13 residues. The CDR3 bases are TGTGCCAGCACCCTGACGGGAAACACTGAAGCTTTCTTT. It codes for CASTLTGNTEAFF.

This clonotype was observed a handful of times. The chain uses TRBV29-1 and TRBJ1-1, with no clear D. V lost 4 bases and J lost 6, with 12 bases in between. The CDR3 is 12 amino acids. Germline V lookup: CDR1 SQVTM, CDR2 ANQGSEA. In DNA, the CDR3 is TGCAGCGTTGCGCAGGCCGGCGCTGAAGCTTTCTTT. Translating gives CSVAQAGAEAFF.

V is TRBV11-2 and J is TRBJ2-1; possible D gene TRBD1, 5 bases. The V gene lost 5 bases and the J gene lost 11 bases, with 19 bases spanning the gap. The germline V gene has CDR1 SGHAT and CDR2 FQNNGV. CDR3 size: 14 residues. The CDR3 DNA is TGTGCCAGCAGCCGCCAGATAGGGGTGTTCCAGCAGTTCTTC. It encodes CASSRQIGVFQQFF. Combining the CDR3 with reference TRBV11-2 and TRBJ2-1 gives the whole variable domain EAGVAQSPRYKIIEKRQSVAFWCNPISGHATLYWYQQILGQGPKLLIQFQNNGVVDDSQLPKDRFSAERLKGVDSTLKIQPAKLEDSAVYLCASSRQIGVFQQFFGPGTRLTVL.